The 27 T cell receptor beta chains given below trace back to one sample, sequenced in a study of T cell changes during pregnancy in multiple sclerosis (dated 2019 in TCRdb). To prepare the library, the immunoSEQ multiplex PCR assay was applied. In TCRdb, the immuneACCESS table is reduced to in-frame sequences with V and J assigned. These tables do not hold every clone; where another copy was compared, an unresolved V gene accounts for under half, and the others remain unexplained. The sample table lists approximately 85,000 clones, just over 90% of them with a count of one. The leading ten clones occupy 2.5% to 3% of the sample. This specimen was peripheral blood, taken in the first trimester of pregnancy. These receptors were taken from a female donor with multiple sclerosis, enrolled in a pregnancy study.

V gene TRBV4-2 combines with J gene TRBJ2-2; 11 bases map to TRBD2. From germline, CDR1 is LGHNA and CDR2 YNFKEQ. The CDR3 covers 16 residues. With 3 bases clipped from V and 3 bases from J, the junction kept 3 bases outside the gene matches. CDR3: CASSQPGLADTGELFF. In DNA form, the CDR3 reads TGTGCCAGCAGCCAGCCGGGACTAGCGGACACCGGGGAGCTGTTTTTT.

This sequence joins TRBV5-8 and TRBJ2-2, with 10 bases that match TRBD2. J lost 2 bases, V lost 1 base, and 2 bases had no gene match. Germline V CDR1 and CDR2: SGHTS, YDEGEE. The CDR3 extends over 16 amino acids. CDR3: CASSLRTSGNTGELFF. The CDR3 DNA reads TGTGCCAGCAGCTTGAGGACTAGCGGTAACACCGGGGAGCTGTTTTTT.

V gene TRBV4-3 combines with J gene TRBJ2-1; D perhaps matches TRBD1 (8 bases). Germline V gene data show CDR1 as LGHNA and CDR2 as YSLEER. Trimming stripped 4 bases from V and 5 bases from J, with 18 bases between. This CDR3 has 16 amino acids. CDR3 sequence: CASSLGGQGAHNEQFF. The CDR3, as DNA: TGCGCCAGCAGCCTCGGGGGGCAGGGGGCCCACAATGAGCAGTTCTTC.

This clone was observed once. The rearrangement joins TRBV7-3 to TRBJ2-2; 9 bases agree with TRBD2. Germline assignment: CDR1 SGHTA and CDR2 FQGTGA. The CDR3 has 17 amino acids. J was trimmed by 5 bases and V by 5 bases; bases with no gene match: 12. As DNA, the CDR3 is TGTGCCAGCAGCGCTAGGCCAGGGACTAGCCCTACCGGGGAGCTGTTTTTT. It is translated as CASSARPGTSPTGELFF. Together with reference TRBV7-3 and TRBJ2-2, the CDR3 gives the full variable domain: GAGVSQTPSNKVTEKGKYVELRCDPISGHTALYWYRQSLGQGPEFLIYFQGTGAADDSGLPNDRFFAVRPEGSVSTLKIQRTERGDSAVYLCASSARPGTSPTGELFFGEGSRLTVL.

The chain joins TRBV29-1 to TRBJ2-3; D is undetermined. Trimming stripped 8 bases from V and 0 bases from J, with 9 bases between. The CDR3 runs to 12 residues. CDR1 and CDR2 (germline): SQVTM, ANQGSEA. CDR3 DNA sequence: TGCAGCTCGGTATACAGCACAGATACGCAGTATTTT. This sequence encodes CSSVYSTDTQYF.

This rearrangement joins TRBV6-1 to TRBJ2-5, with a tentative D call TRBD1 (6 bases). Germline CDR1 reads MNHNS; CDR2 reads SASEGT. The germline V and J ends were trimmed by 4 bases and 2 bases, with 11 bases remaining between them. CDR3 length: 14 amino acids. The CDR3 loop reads CASSGGTYQETQYF. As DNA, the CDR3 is TGTGCCAGCAGTGGTGGGACATATCAAGAGACCCAGTACTTC.

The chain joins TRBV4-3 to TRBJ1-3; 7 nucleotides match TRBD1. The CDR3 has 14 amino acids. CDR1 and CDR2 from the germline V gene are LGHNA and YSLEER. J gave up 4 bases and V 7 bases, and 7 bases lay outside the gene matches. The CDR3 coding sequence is TGCGCCAGCAAAAGGGACAGAGAGGGAAACACCATATATTTT. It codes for CASKRDREGNTIYF.

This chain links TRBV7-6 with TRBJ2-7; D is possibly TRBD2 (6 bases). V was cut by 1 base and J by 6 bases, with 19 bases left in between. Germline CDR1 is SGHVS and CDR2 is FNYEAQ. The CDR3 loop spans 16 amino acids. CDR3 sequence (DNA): TGTGCCAGCAGCTTAGTAGGTACGGGAGTTAGGTCCGAGCAGTACTTC. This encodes CASSLVGTGVRSEQYF.

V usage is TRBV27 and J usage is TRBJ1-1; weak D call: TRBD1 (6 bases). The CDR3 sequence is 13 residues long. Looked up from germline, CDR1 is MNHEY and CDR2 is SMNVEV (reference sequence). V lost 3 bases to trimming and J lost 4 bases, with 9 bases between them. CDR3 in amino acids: CASSFVGGTEAFF. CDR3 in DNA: TGTGCCAGCAGTTTCGTAGGGGGCACTGAAGCTTTCTTT.

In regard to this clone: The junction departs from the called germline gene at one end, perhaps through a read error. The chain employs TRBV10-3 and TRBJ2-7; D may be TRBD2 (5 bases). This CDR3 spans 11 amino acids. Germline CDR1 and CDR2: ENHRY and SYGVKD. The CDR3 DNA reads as TGTGCCATCAGTGAGAGGTTCGGACTCCTCTTC. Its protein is CAISERFGLLF.

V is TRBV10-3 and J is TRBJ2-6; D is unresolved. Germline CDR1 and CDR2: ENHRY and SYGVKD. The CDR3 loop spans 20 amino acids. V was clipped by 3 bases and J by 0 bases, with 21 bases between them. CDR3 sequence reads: CAISDSFVTLRTSGANVLTF. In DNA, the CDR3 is TGTGCCATCAGTGATTCCTTCGTGACTCTTAGAACCTCTGGGGCCAACGTCCTGACTTTC.

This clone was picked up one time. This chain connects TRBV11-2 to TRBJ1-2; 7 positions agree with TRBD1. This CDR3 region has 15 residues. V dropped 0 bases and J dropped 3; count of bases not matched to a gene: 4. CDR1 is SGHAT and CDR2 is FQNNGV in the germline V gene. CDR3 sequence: CASSLEARGDYGYTF. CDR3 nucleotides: TGTGCCAGCAGCTTAGAGGCCAGGGGGGACTATGGCTACACCTTC. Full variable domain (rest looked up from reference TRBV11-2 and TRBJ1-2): EAGVAQSPRYKIIEKRQSVAFWCNPISGHATLYWYQQILGQGPKLLIQFQNNGVVDDSQLPKDRFSAERLKGVDSTLKIQPAKLEDSAVYLCASSLEARGDYGYTFGSGTRLTVV.

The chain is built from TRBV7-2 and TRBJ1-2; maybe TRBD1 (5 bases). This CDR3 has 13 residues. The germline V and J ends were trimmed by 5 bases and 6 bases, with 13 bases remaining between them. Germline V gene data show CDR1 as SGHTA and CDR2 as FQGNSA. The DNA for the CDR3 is TGTGCCAGCAGCGTGGACACTTGGGATGGCTACACCTTC. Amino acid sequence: CASSVDTWDGYTF.

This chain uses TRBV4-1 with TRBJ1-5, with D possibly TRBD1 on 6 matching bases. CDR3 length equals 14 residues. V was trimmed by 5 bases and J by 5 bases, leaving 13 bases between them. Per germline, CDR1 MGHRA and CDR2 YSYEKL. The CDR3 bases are TGCGCCAGCAGCAACGACAGGATTGATCAGCCCCAGCATTTT. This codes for CASSNDRIDQPQHF.

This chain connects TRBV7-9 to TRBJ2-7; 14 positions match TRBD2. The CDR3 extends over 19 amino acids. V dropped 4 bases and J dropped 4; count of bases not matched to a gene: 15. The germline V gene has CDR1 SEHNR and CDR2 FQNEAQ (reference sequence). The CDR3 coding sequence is TGTGCCAGCAGCTCCCTTTTGACTAGCGGGAGGGCCGCGGGGTACGAGCAGTACTTC. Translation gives CASSSLLTSGRAAGYEQYF.

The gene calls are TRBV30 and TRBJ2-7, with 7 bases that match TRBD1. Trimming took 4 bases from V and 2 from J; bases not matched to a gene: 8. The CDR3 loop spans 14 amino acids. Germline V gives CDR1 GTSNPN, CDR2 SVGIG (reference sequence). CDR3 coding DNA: TGTGCCTGGATCCCACAGGGGCCCACCTACGAGCAGTACTTC. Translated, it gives CAWIPQGPTYEQYF.

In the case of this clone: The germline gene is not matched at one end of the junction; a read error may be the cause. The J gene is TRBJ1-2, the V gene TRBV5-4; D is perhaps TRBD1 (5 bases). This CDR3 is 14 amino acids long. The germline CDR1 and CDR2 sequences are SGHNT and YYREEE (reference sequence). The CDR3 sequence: CASSQEAGSYGYTF. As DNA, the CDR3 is TGCGCCAGCAGCCAAGAAGCAGGGTCCTATGGCTACACCTTC.

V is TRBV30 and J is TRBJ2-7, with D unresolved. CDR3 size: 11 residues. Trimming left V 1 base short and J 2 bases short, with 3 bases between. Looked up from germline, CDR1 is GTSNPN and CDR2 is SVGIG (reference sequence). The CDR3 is CAWSAAYEQYF. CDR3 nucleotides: TGTGCCTGGAGTGCGGCCTACGAGCAGTACTTC.

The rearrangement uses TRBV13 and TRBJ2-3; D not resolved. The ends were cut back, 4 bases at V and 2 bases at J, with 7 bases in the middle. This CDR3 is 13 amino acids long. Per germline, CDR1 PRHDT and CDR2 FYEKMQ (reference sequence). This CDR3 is CASSSLLTDTQYF. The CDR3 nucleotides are TGTGCCAGCAGCTCCTTACTCACAGATACGCAGTATTTT.

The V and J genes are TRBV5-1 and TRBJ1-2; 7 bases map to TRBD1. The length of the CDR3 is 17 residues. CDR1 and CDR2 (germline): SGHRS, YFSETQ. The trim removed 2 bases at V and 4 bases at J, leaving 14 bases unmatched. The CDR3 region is CASSFSITGQDRYGYTF. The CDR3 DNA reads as TGCGCCAGCAGCTTCTCGATAACAGGACAGGACCGCTATGGCTACACCTTC.

The DNA for the CDR3 is TGTGCCAGCAGCTTATCTGCGAACTCCTACGAGCAGTACTTC. Protein: CASSLSANSYEQYF. The chain carries TRBV7-2 and TRBJ2-7; D gene ambiguous. V lost 2 bases and J 0 bases, leaving 8 bases between the germline ends. The V gene's germline CDR1 is SGHTA and CDR2 FQGNSA. The CDR3 length is 14 residues.

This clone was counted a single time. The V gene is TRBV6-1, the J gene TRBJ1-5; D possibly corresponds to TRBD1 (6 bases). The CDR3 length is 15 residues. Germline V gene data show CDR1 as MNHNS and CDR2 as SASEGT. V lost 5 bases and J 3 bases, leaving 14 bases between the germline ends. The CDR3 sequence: CASSPRWDNNQPQHF. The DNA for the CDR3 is TGTGCCAGCAGTCCGCGGTGGGACAACAATCAGCCCCAGCATTTT.

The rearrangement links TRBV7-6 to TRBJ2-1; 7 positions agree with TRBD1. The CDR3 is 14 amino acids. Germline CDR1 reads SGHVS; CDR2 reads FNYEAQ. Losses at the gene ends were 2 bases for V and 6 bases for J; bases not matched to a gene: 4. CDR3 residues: CASSLLAGGNEQFF. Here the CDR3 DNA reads TGTGCCAGCAGCTTATTGGCAGGGGGCAATGAGCAGTTCTTC.

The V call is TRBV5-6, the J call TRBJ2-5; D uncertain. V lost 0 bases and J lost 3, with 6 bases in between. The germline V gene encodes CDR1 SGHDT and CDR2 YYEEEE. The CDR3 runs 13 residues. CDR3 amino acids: CASSLVLKETQYF. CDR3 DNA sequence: TGTGCCAGCAGCTTGGTACTGAAAGAGACCCAGTACTTC.

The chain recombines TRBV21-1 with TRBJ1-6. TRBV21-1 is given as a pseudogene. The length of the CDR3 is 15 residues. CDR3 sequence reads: CASNRRENYNSPLHF. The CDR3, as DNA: TGTGCCAGCAACAGACGGGAAAACTATAATTCACCCCTCCACTTT.

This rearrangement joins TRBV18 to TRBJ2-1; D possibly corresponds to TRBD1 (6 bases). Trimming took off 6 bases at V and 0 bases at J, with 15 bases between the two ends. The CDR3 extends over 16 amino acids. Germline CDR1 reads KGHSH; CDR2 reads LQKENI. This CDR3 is CASSPTTGSSYNEQFF. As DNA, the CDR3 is TGTGCCAGCTCTCCTACAACAGGGAGCTCCTACAATGAGCAGTTCTTC.

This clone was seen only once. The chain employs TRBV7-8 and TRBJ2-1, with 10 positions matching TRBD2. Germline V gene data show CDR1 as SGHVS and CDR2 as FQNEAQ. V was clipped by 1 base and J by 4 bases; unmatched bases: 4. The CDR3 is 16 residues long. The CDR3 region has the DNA TGTGCCAGCAGCTTAGAGCGGGGGGGGAGGTACAATGAGCAGTTCTTC. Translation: CASSLERGGRYNEQFF. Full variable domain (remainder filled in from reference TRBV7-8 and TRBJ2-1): GAGVSQSPRYKVAKRGQDVALRCDPISGHVSLFWYQQALGQGPEFLTYFQNEAQLDKSGLPSDRFFAERPEGSVSTLKIQRTQQEDSAVYLCASSLERGGRYNEQFFGPGTRLTVL.